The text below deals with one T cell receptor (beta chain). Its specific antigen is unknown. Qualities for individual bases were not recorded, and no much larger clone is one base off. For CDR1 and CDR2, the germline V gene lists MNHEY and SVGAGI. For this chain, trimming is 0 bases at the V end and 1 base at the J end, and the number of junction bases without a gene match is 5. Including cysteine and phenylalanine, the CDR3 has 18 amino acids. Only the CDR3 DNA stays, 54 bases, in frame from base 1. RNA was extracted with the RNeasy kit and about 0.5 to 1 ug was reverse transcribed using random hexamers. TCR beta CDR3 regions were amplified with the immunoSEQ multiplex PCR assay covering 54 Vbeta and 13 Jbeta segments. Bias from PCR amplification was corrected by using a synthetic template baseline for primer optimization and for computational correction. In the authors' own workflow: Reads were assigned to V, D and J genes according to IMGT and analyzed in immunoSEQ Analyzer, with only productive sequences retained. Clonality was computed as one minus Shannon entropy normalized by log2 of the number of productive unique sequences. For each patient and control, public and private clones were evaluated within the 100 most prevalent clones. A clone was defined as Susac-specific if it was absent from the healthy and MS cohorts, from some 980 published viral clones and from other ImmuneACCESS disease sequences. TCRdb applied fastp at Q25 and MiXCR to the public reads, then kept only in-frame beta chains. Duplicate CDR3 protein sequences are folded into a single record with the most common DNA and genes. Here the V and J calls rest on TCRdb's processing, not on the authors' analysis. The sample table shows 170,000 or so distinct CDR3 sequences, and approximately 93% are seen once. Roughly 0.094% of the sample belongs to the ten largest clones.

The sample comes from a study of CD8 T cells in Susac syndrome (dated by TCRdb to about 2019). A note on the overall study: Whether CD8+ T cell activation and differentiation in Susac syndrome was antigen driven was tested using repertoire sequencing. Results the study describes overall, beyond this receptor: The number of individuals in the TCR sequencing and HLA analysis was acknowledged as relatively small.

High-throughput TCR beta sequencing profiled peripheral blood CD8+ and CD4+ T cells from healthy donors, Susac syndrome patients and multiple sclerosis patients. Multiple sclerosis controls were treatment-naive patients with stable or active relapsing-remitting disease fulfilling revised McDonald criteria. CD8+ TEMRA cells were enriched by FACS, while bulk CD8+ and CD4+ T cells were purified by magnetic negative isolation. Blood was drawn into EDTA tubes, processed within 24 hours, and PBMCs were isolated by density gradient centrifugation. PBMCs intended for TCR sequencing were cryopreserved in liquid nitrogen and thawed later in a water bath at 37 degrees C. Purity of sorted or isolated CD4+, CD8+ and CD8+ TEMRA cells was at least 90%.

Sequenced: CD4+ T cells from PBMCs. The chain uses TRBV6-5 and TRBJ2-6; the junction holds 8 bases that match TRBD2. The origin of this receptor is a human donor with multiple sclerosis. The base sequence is TGTGCCAGCAGTTACTCGACCGGGGGGGGGTCTGGGGCCAACGTCCTGACTTTC. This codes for CASSYSTGGGSGANVLTF.